The clone carrying this TCR beta chain was picked up many times. TCRdb fed the 5' RACE reads into MiXCR, producing one record per CDR3 protein. Of roughly 65,000 distinct CDR3 sequences in the sample, under 6.5% were seen once. This sample stems from a study of T cells after yellow fever vaccination. Trimming took 4 bases from V and 2 from J, leaving 12 bases between them. This CDR3 has 14 residues. In germline, CDR1 is MDHEN, CDR2 SYDVKM. The specimen was CD4+ T cells sorted from PBMCs, collected roughly 15 days after the first yellow fever vaccination. The TCR originated in a man aged 18 to 29 who received the YFV17D yellow fever vaccine. The chain employs TRBV28 and TRBJ2-7; D possibly corresponds to TRBD1 (6 bases). The CDR3 is CASSSTTGPYEQYV. The CDR3 region has the DNA TGTGCCAGCAGTTCGACGACAGGTCCCTACGAGCAGTACGTC.